These 22 T cell receptor beta chains were sequenced from one sample in a study of blood T cell repertoires in COVID-19. Assay used: immunoSEQ multiplex PCR; TCRdb lists only in-frame clones, some missing. This table holds over 100,000 clones, about 89% found once. The sequenced material came from peripheral blood. All receptors come from a woman between 65 and 79 years old with COVID-19, enrolled during active disease.

The chain joins TRBV18 to TRBJ2-5, with a possible D match to TRBD2 (7 bases). V lost 3 bases and J lost 4, with 15 bases in between. Per the germline V gene, CDR1 is KGHSH and CDR2 is LQKENI. The CDR3 is made up of 15 amino acids. In nucleotides, the CDR3 is TGTGCCAGCTCACCCCGAGGGGGGGTGTTAGAGACCCAGTACTTC. This gives the protein CASSPRGGVLETQYF.

CDR3 bases: TGTGCCAGCAGCGACGGGTGGGTCACTGAAGCTTTCTTT. Translating gives CASSDGWVTEAFF. J is TRBJ1-1 and V is TRBV3-1 (or the pseudogene TRBV3-2), with D hard to call. From germline, CDR1 is LGHDT and CDR2 YNNKEL (reference sequence). The V and J ends lost 5 bases and 4 bases respectively, with 11 bases between them. The CDR3 is 13 amino acids.

This chain joins TRBV19 and TRBJ1-5; D gene ambiguous. V was pared by 0 bases and J by 7 bases, with 16 bases between. This CDR3 is built from 16 residues. CDR1 LNHDA and CDR2 SQIVND come from the germline V gene (reference sequence). CDR3 DNA: TGTGCCAGTAGTATAGATCGGTACCCTCCGGGACAGCCCCAGCATTTT. Its protein is CASSIDRYPPGQPQHF.

The chain has TRBV5-1 and TRBJ1-6; the D is unclear. The CDR3 loop spans 16 amino acids. Trimming took off 0 bases at V and 5 bases at J, with 12 bases between the two ends. Germline lookup yields CDR1 SGHRS and CDR2 YFSETQ. CDR3 nucleotides: TGCGCCAGCAGCTTGGTGGAGTTAATGAATAATTCACCCCTCCACTTT. This translates into CASSLVELMNNSPLHF.

The chain links TRBV28 to TRBJ2-5; 14 bases map to TRBD2. The CDR3 contains 19 residues. V shed 6 bases, J shed 0 bases, and the junction held 12 bases outside the gene matches. Germline-derived CDR1 and CDR2 are MDHEN and SYDVKM. Here the CDR3 reads CASSPSPGTSGGNQETQYF. The CDR3 DNA reads as TGTGCCAGCAGCCCAAGCCCCGGGACTAGCGGGGGTAACCAAGAGACCCAGTACTTC.

The chain couples TRBV11-2 to TRBJ2-7; 13 bases agree with TRBD2. This CDR3 contains 14 residues. Germline CDR1 and CDR2: SGHAT and FQNNGV. The ends lost 5 bases at V and 6 bases at J; junction bases unmatched: 4. DNA of the CDR3: TGTGCCAGCAGCCCGAGACTAGCGGGGGGCGAGCAGTACTTC. It encodes CASSPRLAGGEQYF.

The sample holds a few counts of this clone. V is TRBV2 and J is TRBJ1-3; no definite D call. The germline V gene encodes CDR1 SNHLY and CDR2 FYNNEI. V lost 7 bases to trimming and J lost 0 bases, with 10 bases between them. The CDR3 loop spans 14 amino acids. CDR3 sequence: CASNPLSSGNTIYF. CDR3 in DNA: TGTGCCAGCAACCCTCTGAGCTCTGGAAACACCATATATTTT.

The chain couples TRBV28 to TRBJ1-2, with 10 nucleotides matching TRBD1. The CDR3 spans 16 residues. V shed 2 bases and J 4 bases; nucleotides not matched to a gene: 7. In germline, CDR1 is MDHEN, CDR2 SYDVKM. As DNA, the CDR3 is TGTGCCAGCAGTTTACAAGACAGGGGGCGAGTCTATGGCTACACCTTC. This translates into CASSLQDRGRVYGYTF.

The chain is built from TRBV28 and TRBJ1-2; a weak D match, TRBD1 (6 bases). The CDR3 loop spans 13 amino acids. Trimming left V 8 bases short and J 4 bases short, with 14 bases between. The germline CDR1 and CDR2 sequences are MDHEN and SYDVKM. This CDR3 is CASGLGGAYGYTF. The CDR3, as DNA: TGTGCCAGCGGCTTAGGGGGGGCCTATGGCTACACCTTC.

The chain is built from TRBV2 and TRBJ1-5; the D gene is possibly TRBD1 (5 bases). Germline CDR1 SNHLY, CDR2 FYNNEI. The CDR3 sequence is 15 residues long. The ends were cut back, 7 bases at V and 0 bases at J, with 13 bases in the middle. This CDR3 is CASMGGLPSNQPQHF. Here the CDR3 DNA reads TGTGCCAGCATGGGGGGACTGCCTAGCAATCAGCCCCAGCATTTT.

The chain uses TRBV7-3 and TRBJ1-1; TRBD1 matches 9 bases. The CDR3 consists of 16 residues. Germline lookup yields CDR1 SGHTA and CDR2 FQGTGA. After removal of 0 bases from V and 4 bases from J, the junction contained 6 bases not matched to a gene. The CDR3 nucleotides read TGTGCCAGCAGCTTAACAGGGACAGGGCCCAGCACTGAAGCTTTCTTT. It translates to CASSLTGTGPSTEAFF.

In its sample, this clone was seen a few times. V and J are TRBV18 and TRBJ1-6; D unresolved. The CDR3 is 16 residues long. CDR1 KGHSH and CDR2 LQKENI come from the germline V gene. V lost 1 base to trimming and J lost 9 bases, with 16 bases between them. For the CDR3, the DNA is TGTGCCAGCTCACCACAGGGAGAGTTCCTCGGTTCACCCCTCCACTTT. Protein product: CASSPQGEFLGSPLHF.

The rearrangement links TRBV13 to TRBJ1-6; D uncertain. CDR1 is PRHDT and CDR2 is FYEKMQ in the germline V gene (reference sequence). V lost 0 bases, J lost 1 base, and 10 bases lay in between. This CDR3 contains 17 residues. This CDR3 reads CASSLGSVPSYNSPLHF. The CDR3 DNA follows: TGTGCCAGCAGCTTAGGTAGTGTACCATCCTATAATTCACCCCTCCACTTT.

The CDR3: CASSLGRGGPNEQFF. The CDR3 DNA reads TGTGCCAGCAGCTTGGGTCGGGGGGGGCCCAATGAGCAGTTCTTC. J is TRBJ2-1 and V is TRBV7-8, with 8 bases aligning to TRBD2. CDR1 is SGHVS and CDR2 is FQNEAQ in the germline V gene. The V segment lost 3 bases and the J segment 6 bases; nucleotides outside the gene matches: 7. The CDR3 runs 15 residues.

This chain joins TRBV7-3 and TRBJ1-4; the D gene is possibly TRBD1 (6 bases). The germline gives CDR1 SGHTA, CDR2 FQGTGA. Between the trimmed V and J ends, which lost 4 bases and 0 bases, there was a span of 24 bases. The CDR3 length is 20 residues. Here the CDR3 reads CASSYRTDRPRNATNEKLFF. The CDR3 DNA sequence: TGTGCCAGCAGCTACCGAACGGACAGACCAAGAAATGCAACTAATGAAAAACTGTTTTTT. The complete variable domain, with remaining parts taken from reference TRBV7-3 and TRBJ1-4, reads GAGVSQTPSNKVTEKGKYVELRCDPISGHTALYWYRQSLGQGPEFLIYFQGTGAADDSGLPNDRFFAVRPEGSVSTLKIQRTERGDSAVYLCASSYRTDRPRNATNEKLFFGSGTQLSVL.

The chain combines TRBV19 with TRBJ1-2; D gene ambiguous. CDR3 size: 15 residues. From germline, CDR1 is LNHDA and CDR2 SQIVND (reference sequence). V was cut by 5 bases and J by 1 base, with 14 bases left in between. CDR3 in amino acids: CASSPNFHDNYGYTF. CDR3 DNA sequence: TGTGCCAGTAGTCCAAACTTTCACGATAACTATGGCTACACCTTC.

The chain couples TRBV7-2 to TRBJ2-3; weak D call: TRBD1 (6 bases). Germline values: CDR1 SGHTA, CDR2 FQGNSA. The V gene lost 4 bases and the J gene lost 3 bases, with 11 bases spanning the gap. The CDR3 has 14 residues. The DNA of the CDR3 is TGTGCCAGCAGCTCCTTAAGGGGGACAGATACGCAGTATTTT. It yields the protein CASSSLRGTDTQYF.

Here the CDR3 reads CASHNRRLSGNTIYF. In DNA, the CDR3 is TGTGCCAGCCACAACAGGAGACTCTCTGGAAACACCATATATTTT. This rearrangement joins TRBV3-1 (or the pseudogene TRBV3-2) to TRBJ1-3; weak D call: TRBD1 (5 bases). CDR3 size: 15 residues. Looked up from germline, CDR1 is LGHDT and CDR2 is YNNKEL (reference sequence). V dropped 8 bases and J dropped 0 bases, with 14 bases sitting between them.

The CDR3 DNA reads as TGTGCCAGCTGGGGGGGAGAGACCCAGTACTTC. This sequence encodes CASWGGETQYF. The rearrangement links TRBV14 to TRBJ2-5; TRBD2 agrees at 7 bases. Looked up from germline, CDR1 is SGHDN and CDR2 is FVKESK. This CDR3 has 11 amino acids. Germline trimming cut 8 bases from V and 4 bases from J; bases unmatched to any gene: 1.

The rearrangement links TRBV5-1 to TRBJ2-2; 9 positions agree with TRBD1. The CDR3 is 16 residues long. V lost 5 bases to trimming and J lost 2 bases; unmatched junction nucleotides: 7. CDR1 SGHRS and CDR2 YFSETQ come from the germline V gene. CDR3 amino acids: CASSWGDRANTGELFF. The CDR3 DNA reads TGCGCCAGCAGTTGGGGGGACAGGGCTAACACCGGGGAGCTGTTTTTT.

The chain combines TRBV9 with TRBJ2-1; D gene unclear. This CDR3 has 13 residues. Germline-derived CDR1 and CDR2 are SGDLS and YYNGEE. V was clipped by 1 base and J by 2 bases, with 4 bases between them. The CDR3, as DNA: TGTGCCAGCAGCGTACGGGCCTACAATGAGCAGTTCTTC. Translation: CASSVRAYNEQFF.

This chain links TRBV2 with TRBJ1-4; D is unclear. CDR1 SNHLY and CDR2 FYNNEI come from the germline V gene. Trimming left V 3 bases short and J 4 bases short, with 3 bases between. There are 12 residues in the CDR3. CDR3: CASSDLNEKLFF. DNA of the CDR3: TGTGCCAGCAGTGATCTTAATGAAAAACTGTTTTTT.